The 29 T cell receptor beta chains below come from one sample, sequenced in a study of OX40 agonist ivuxolimab in advanced cancers. Libraries were prepared through the immunoSEQ multiplex PCR assay. Sourced from immuneACCESS, this table was stored by TCRdb with only in-frame sequences that have V and J called. A share of the clones is absent; for the studies checked, an unresolved V gene accounts for under half, and the remainder has no known explanation. This sample has about 46,000 clones in its table, and about 79% of those were observed once. The ten largest clones represent 1.5% to 2% of the sample. The source material was CD4+ or CD8+ T cells sorted from blood, sampled in a trial of the OX40 agonist ivuxolimab. The receptors shown here come from an adult with an advanced solid tumor such as melanoma, head and neck, liver or kidney cancer.

This chain connects TRBV21-1 to TRBJ1-5; the table's D call, TRBD1, was not checked against the DNA. TRBV21-1 is tagged as a pseudogene. This CDR3 comprises 18 residues. The DNA for the CDR3 is TGTGCCAGCAGCAAAAAAAAACTGCGGACAGGACTAAATCAGCCCCAGCATTTT. Its translation is CASSKKKLRTGLNQPQHF.

This chain joins TRBV5-1 and TRBJ2-2; D may correspond to TRBD1 or TRBD2 (6 bases each). Germline CDR1 SGHRS, CDR2 YFSETQ. V was cut by 0 bases and J by 6 bases, with 9 bases left in between. CDR3 size: 14 residues. CDR3 DNA: TGCGCCAGCAGCTTGGAGGGGGGCTCCGGGGAGCTGTTTTTT. This gives the protein CASSLEGGSGELFF.

As concerns this clone: One end of the junction varies from germline; a read error may be responsible. This sequence joins TRBV7-2 and TRBJ2-5, with 9 bases that match TRBD2. This CDR3 is 13 amino acids long. The germline V gene has CDR1 SGHTA and CDR2 FQGNSA. The CDR3 loop reads CVSRSGGQETQYF. As DNA, the CDR3 is TGTGTCAGCCGTAGCGGGGGCCAAGAGACCCAGTACTTC.

This chain uses TRBV4-3 with TRBJ1-2; weak D call: TRBD1 (6 bases). This CDR3 has 13 amino acids. V was cut by 1 base and J by 6 bases, with 9 bases left in between. Germline V gene sequence: CDR1 LGHNA, CDR2 YSLEER. CDR3 nucleotides: TGCGCCAGCAGCCAAGGGTCAGGGGATGGCTACACCTTC. Encoded protein: CASSQGSGDGYTF.

V usage is TRBV19 and J usage is TRBJ1-6, with 7 positions matching TRBD1. Trimming at V came to 4 bases and at J to 6 bases, leaving 12 bases not matched to a gene. The germline V gene has CDR1 LNHDA and CDR2 SQIVND (reference sequence). The CDR3 is 17 residues long. The CDR3 coding sequence is TGTGCCAGTAGTACTACCAGACCGGGACAGTCTAATTCACCCCTCCACTTT. Its translation is CASSTTRPGQSNSPLHF.

The chain employs TRBV5-6 and TRBJ2-7, with a weak D call TRBD1 (5 bases). From germline, CDR1 is SGHDT and CDR2 YYEEEE. Trimming took off 5 bases at V and 4 bases at J, with 13 bases between the two ends. This CDR3 is built from 13 residues. In DNA, the CDR3 is TGTGCCAGCAGGGGCAGGGCAAATTACGAGCAGTACTTC. Its protein is CASRGRANYEQYF.

The genes are TRBV5-1 and TRBJ2-3; D is unclear. V gave up 5 bases and J gave up 2 bases, with 12 bases separating them. The germline V gene encodes CDR1 SGHRS and CDR2 YFSETQ. This CDR3 is built from 14 residues. CDR3 protein: CASSLKSNTDTQYF. The DNA for the CDR3 is TGCGCCAGCAGTCTGAAGAGTAACACAGATACGCAGTATTTT.

This clone was seen only a few times. The rearrangement joins TRBV29-1 to TRBJ1-1, with D uncertain. Per the germline V gene, CDR1 is SQVTM and CDR2 is ANQGSEA. V was shortened by 5 bases and J by 4 bases, with 11 bases between the two germline ends. The CDR3 consists of 12 residues. The CDR3 region is CSVRESGTEAFF. DNA for the CDR3: TGCAGCGTTCGGGAGAGTGGCACTGAAGCTTTCTTT.

The V call is TRBV29-1, the J call TRBJ2-7; D could derive from TRBD1 or TRBD2 (5 bases each). The germline V and J ends were trimmed by 7 bases and 5 bases, with 18 bases remaining between them. Germline V gene data show CDR1 as SQVTM and CDR2 as ANQGSEA. The CDR3 covers 13 residues. CDR3 residues: CSAADTPGNEQYF. CDR3 bases: TGCAGCGCAGCGGACACCCCAGGGAACGAGCAGTACTTC.

In this sample, this clone turned up once. V is TRBV6-5 and J is TRBJ1-1; D perhaps matches TRBD1 (5 bases). The CDR3 is 15 amino acids. CDR1 and CDR2 from the germline V gene are MNHEY and SVGAGI. V was shortened by 5 bases and J by 5 bases, with 18 bases between the two germline ends. The CDR3 DNA reads as TGTGCCAGCAGTGCGGGCGGAGGGGCGCGGACTGAAGCTTTCTTT. Its protein is CASSAGGGARTEAFF.

This chain links TRBV7-6 with TRBJ2-3; 7 bases line up with TRBD2. This CDR3 has 15 amino acids. Per germline, CDR1 SGHVS and CDR2 FNYEAQ. The V and J ends lost 1 base and 3 bases, in that order; junction bases with no gene match: 4. The CDR3 is CASSLGRGVTDTQYF. In nucleotides, the CDR3 is TGTGCCAGCAGCTTAGGACGGGGGGTAACAGATACGCAGTATTTT.

This clone occurred a few times. In the same sample, other DNA sequences code for this CDR3. The gene calls are TRBV28 and TRBJ2-7; D possibly corresponds to TRBD1 (6 bases). From germline, CDR1 is MDHEN and CDR2 SYDVKM. The CDR3 consists of 11 residues. The V end was cut by 5 bases, the J end by 4 bases, with 6 bases between. Here the CDR3 reads CASSRGYEQYF. The CDR3 DNA is TGTGCCAGCAGTAGGGGGTACGAGCAGTACTTC. Complete variable domain (other parts from reference TRBV28 and TRBJ2-7): DVKVTQSSRYLVKRTGEKVFLECVQDMDHENMFWYRQDPGLGLRLIYFSYDVKMKEKGDIPEGYSVSREKKERFSLILESASTNQTSMYLCASSRGYEQYFGPGTRLTVT.

The rearrangement links TRBV5-1 to TRBJ1-2, with D possibly TRBD1 on 6 matching bases. The CDR3 runs 15 residues. Trimming removed 0 bases from V and 4 bases from J, with 13 bases in between. Germline V gene data show CDR1 as SGHRS and CDR2 as YFSETQ. For the CDR3, the DNA is TGCGCCAGCAGCTTGGATTTAGGGGGAGCCTATGGCTACACCTTC. This encodes CASSLDLGGAYGYTF.

The chain employs TRBV9 and TRBJ1-2, with TRBD1 identical over 7 bases. The CDR3 loop spans 15 amino acids. Per germline, CDR1 SGDLS and CDR2 YYNGEE. Trimming removed 0 bases from V and 4 bases from J; junction bases left unmatched: 6. In DNA, the CDR3 is TGTGCCAGCAGCGTAGCCCTACAGGGGAGCTATGGCTACACCTTC. This codes for CASSVALQGSYGYTF.

This chain uses TRBV10-1 with TRBJ2-7; the match to TRBD1 covers 11 bases. The CDR3 runs to 15 residues. Germline CDR1 and CDR2: WNHNN and SYGVQD (reference sequence). After removal of 0 bases from V and 3 bases from J, the junction contained 1 base not matched to a gene. The CDR3 is CASSESGTGGYEQYF. CDR3 in DNA: TGCGCCAGCAGTGAGTCCGGGACAGGGGGCTACGAGCAGTACTTC.

The rearrangement uses TRBV9 and TRBJ2-5; D is unresolved. The CDR3 has 13 residues. Looked up from germline, CDR1 is SGDLS and CDR2 is YYNGEE. V gave up 4 bases and J gave up 7 bases, with 14 bases separating them. CDR3 nucleotide sequence: TGTGCCAGCAGCCCGAGTGAGCTAGGGACCCAGTACTTC. Translating gives CASSPSELGTQYF.

The gene calls are TRBV5-6 and TRBJ2-7, with D perhaps matching TRBD1 or TRBD2 (6 bases each). V was clipped by 2 bases and J by 0 bases, with 12 bases between them. The CDR3 spans 15 residues. Germline CDR1 reads SGHDT; CDR2 reads YYEEEE. The CDR3 region is CASSFGGISSYEQYF. The CDR3 region has the DNA TGTGCCAGCAGCTTCGGGGGCATAAGCTCCTACGAGCAGTACTTC.

A single count supports this clone. This rearrangement joins TRBV19 to TRBJ1-1; D is undetermined. CDR3 size: 15 residues. V was cut by 2 bases and J by 0 bases, with 10 bases left in between. CDR1 is LNHDA, CDR2 SQIVND, per germline (reference sequence). The CDR3 reads CASSITRLMNTEAFF. The CDR3 bases are TGTGCCAGTAGTATAACTCGGCTCATGAACACTGAAGCTTTCTTT.

In nucleotides, the CDR3 is TGTGCCAGCAGCTTTTCAGGAGGAGAGACCCAGTACTTC. Encoded protein: CASSFSGGETQYF. The rearrangement joins TRBV7-6 to TRBJ2-5; perhaps TRBD2 as D (5 bases). Germline V gives CDR1 SGHVS, CDR2 FNYEAQ. The CDR3 extends over 13 amino acids. Trimming took off 3 bases at V and 4 bases at J, with 9 bases between the two ends.

The V and J genes are TRBV19 and TRBJ2-5; 11 bases agree with TRBD2. CDR1 LNHDA and CDR2 SQIVND come from the germline V gene (reference sequence). V was clipped by 9 bases and J by 5 bases; unmatched bases: 8. The CDR3 length is 14 residues. The CDR3 sequence is CARVGLAVGETQYF. The CDR3 DNA reads as TGTGCCAGAGTGGGACTAGCGGTCGGGGAGACCCAGTACTTC. Filled out from reference TRBV19 and TRBJ2-5, the complete variable domain reads DGGITQSPKYLFRKEGQNVTLSCEQNLNHDAMYWYRQDPGQGLRLIYYSQIVNDFQKGDIAEGYSVSREKKESFPLTVTSAQKNPTAFYLCARVGLAVGETQYFGPGTRLLVL.

The J gene is TRBJ2-4, the V gene TRBV9; 10 positions agree with TRBD1. The V gene's germline CDR1 is SGDLS and CDR2 YYNGEE. The J segment lost 7 bases and the V segment lost 0 bases, leaving 4 bases of the junction unmatched. The CDR3 runs to 15 residues. CDR3 DNA: TGTGCCAGCAGCGTAGCTGGGGGACAGGGGAACATTCAGTACTTC. The encoded protein is CASSVAGGQGNIQYF.

The V and J genes are TRBV30 and TRBJ1-2, with a weak D call TRBD1 (5 bases). The CDR3 extends over 13 amino acids. Between the trimmed V and J ends, which lost 3 bases and 8 bases, there was a span of 16 bases. Looked up from germline, CDR1 is GTSNPN and CDR2 is SVGIG (reference sequence). CDR3 loop: CAWSGTNPSGYTF. The DNA of the CDR3 is TGTGCCTGGAGCGGGACTAATCCGAGCGGCTACACCTTC. The full variable domain, with the rest looked up from reference TRBV30 and TRBJ1-2, is SQTIHQWPATLVQPVGSPLSLECTVEGTSNPNLYWYRQAAGRGLQLLFYSVGIGQISSEVPQNLSASRPQDRQFILSSKKLLLSDSGFYLCAWSGTNPSGYTFGSGTRLTVV.

V gene TRBV4-1 combines with J gene TRBJ2-1; a possible D gene is TRBD2 (6 bases). The CDR3 has 18 amino acids. Germline CDR1 reads MGHRA; CDR2 reads YSYEKL. Between the trimmed V and J ends, which lost 3 bases and 3 bases, there was a span of 21 bases. For the CDR3, the DNA is TGCGCCAGCAGCCAGGCGGCCAAATGGGAGGCAGGCTACAATGAGCAGTTCTTC. Amino acid sequence: CASSQAAKWEAGYNEQFF.

The chain is built from TRBV10-1 and TRBJ1-5; weak D call: TRBD1 (5 bases). Per germline, CDR1 WNHNN and CDR2 SYGVQD (reference sequence). The V and J ends lost 6 bases and 9 bases respectively, with 15 bases between them. CDR3 length: 13 residues. CDR3 in amino acids: CASSTDRGGPQHF. CDR3 DNA sequence: TGCGCCAGCAGCACCGACAGAGGTGGGCCCCAGCATTTT.

The chain employs TRBV5-1 and TRBJ2-1, with 14 bases fitting TRBD2. This CDR3 spans 18 amino acids. Germline V gene sequence: CDR1 SGHRS, CDR2 YFSETQ. The J segment lost 8 bases and the V segment lost 0 bases, leaving 10 bases of the junction unmatched. For the CDR3, the DNA is TGCGCCAGCAGCTTGGAGACTAGCGGGGGGGCCCTCAGGGATGAGCAGTTCTTC. Protein product: CASSLETSGGALRDEQFF.

The V and J genes are TRBV30 and TRBJ2-2; 14 bases match TRBD2. This CDR3 has 16 residues. The junction had 5 bases not matched to a gene; V was cut back by 7 bases and J by 1 base. Germline V lookup: CDR1 GTSNPN, CDR2 SVGIG (reference sequence). Here the CDR3 DNA reads TGTGCCTCGGGACTAGCGGGGGCCCTGAACACCGGGGAGCTGTTTTTT. It translates to CASGLAGALNTGELFF. Looking up the rest from reference TRBV30 and TRBJ2-2 gives the full variable domain: SQTIHQWPATLVQPVGSPLSLECTVEGTSNPNLYWYRQAAGRGLQLLFYSVGIGQISSEVPQNLSASRPQDRQFILSSKKLLLSDSGFYLCASGLAGALNTGELFFGEGSRLTVL.

The J gene is TRBJ2-5, the V gene TRBV18; 14 positions agree with TRBD2. The CDR3 runs to 15 residues. V trimming: 3 bases; J trimming: 4 bases; junction bases outside the gene matches: 1. The germline gives CDR1 KGHSH, CDR2 LQKENI. CDR3 sequence reads: CASSPGLAGGETQYF. For the CDR3, the DNA is TGTGCCAGCTCACCCGGACTAGCGGGGGGAGAGACCCAGTACTTC.

This sequence joins TRBV20-1 and TRBJ2-7; D gene unclear. There are 11 residues in the CDR3. V lost 2 bases and J 3 bases, leaving 5 bases between the germline ends. Germline V gene sequence: CDR1 DFQATT, CDR2 SNEGSKA (reference sequence). CDR3 nucleotides: TGCAGTGCTAGACTCCTCTACGAGCAGTACTTC. Translating it yields CSARLLYEQYF.

This clone was seen a single time. The chain recombines TRBV25-1 with TRBJ2-5; 9 nucleotides agree with TRBD2. Trimming took 6 bases from V and 1 from J; bases not matched to a gene: 6. The germline CDR1 and CDR2 sequences are MGHDK and SYGVNS. This CDR3 contains 15 residues. The DNA of the CDR3 is TGTGCCAGCAGGTCAAGCGGGGGGCCCCAAGAGACCCAGTACTTC. Translated: CASRSSGGPQETQYF.